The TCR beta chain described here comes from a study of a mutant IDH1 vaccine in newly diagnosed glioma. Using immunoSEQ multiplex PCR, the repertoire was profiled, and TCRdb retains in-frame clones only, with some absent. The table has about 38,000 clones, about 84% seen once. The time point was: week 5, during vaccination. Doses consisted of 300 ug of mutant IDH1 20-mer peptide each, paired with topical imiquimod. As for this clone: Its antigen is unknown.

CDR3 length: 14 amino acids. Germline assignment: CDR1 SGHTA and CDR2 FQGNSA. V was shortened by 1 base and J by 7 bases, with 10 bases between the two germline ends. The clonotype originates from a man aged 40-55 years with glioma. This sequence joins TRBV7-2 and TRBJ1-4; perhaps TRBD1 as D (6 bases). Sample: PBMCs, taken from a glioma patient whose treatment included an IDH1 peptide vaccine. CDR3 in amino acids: CASSLDWGPEKLFF. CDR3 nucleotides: TGTGCCAGCAGCTTAGATTGGGGGCCTGAAAAACTGTTTTTT.